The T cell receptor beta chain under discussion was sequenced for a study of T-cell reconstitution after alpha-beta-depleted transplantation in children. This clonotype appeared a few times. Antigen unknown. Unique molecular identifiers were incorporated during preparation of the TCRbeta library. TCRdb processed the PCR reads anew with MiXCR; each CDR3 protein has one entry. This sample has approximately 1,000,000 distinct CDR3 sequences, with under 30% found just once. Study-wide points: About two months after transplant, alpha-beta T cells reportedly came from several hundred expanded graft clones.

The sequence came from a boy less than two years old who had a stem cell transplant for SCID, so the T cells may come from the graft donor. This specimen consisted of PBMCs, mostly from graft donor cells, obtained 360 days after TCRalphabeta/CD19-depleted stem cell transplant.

The CDR3 spells CSAGAGRGLVYHEQYF. In DNA form, the CDR3 reads TGCAGTGCAGGGGCCGGGCGGGGGTTAGTGTACCACGAGCAGTACTTC. The rearrangement uses TRBV20-1 and TRBJ2-7, with 7 bases that match TRBD2. The CDR3 sequence is 16 residues long. Trimming at V came to 6 bases and at J to 5 bases, leaving 19 bases not matched to a gene. The germline gives CDR1 DFQATT, CDR2 SNEGSKA (reference sequence).